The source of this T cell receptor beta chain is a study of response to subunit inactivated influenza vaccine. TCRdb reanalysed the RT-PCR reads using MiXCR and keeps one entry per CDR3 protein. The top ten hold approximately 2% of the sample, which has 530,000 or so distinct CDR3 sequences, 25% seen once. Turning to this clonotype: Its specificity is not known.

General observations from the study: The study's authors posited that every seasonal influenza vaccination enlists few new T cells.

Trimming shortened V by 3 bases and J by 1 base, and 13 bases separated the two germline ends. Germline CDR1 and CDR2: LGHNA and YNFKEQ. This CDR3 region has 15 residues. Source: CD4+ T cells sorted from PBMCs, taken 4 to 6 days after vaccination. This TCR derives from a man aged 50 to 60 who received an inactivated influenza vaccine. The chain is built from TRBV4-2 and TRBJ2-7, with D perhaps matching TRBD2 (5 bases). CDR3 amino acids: CASSHLSESSYEQYF. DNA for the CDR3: TGTGCCAGCAGCCATCTTAGCGAGAGTTCCTACGAGCAGTACTTC.